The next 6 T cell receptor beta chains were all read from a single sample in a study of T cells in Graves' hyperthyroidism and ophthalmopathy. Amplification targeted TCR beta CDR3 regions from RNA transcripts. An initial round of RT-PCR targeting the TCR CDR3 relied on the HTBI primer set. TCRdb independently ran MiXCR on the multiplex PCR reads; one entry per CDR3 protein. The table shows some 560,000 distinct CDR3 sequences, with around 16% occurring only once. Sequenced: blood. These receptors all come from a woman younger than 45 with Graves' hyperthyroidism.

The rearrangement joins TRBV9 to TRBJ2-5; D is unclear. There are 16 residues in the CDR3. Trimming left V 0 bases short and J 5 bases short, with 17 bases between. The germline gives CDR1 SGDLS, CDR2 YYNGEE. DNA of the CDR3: TGTGCCAGCAGCGTAGGACCGCTAGTAGAATCCGAGACCCAGTACTTC. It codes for CASSVGPLVESETQYF.

DNA of the CDR3: TGTGCCAGCAGTTACTCACGGGACAGGGCCTACGAGCAGTTCTTC. Translating it yields CASSYSRDRAYEQFF. This rearrangement joins TRBV6-2 or TRBV6-3 to TRBJ2-7, with TRBD1 identical over 9 bases. The J call may not be correct, given that the DNA end is closer to TRBJ2-1. CDR3 size: 15 residues. CDR1 and CDR2 (germline): MNHEY, SVGEGT.

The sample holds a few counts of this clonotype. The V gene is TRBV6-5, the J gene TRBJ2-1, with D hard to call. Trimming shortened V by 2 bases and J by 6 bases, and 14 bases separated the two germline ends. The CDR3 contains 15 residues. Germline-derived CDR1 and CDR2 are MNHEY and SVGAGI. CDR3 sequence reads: CASSYGWGGFNEQFF. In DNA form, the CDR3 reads TGTGCCAGCAGTTACGGCTGGGGTGGGTTCAATGAGCAGTTCTTC.

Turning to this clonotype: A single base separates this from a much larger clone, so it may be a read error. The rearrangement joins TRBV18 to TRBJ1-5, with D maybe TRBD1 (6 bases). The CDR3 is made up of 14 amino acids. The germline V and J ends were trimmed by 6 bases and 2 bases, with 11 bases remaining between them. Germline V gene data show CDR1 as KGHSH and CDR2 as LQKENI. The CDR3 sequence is CASSGGGGNQPQHF. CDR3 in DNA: TGTGCCAGCTCCGGAGGGGGGGGCAATCAGCCCCAGCATTTT.

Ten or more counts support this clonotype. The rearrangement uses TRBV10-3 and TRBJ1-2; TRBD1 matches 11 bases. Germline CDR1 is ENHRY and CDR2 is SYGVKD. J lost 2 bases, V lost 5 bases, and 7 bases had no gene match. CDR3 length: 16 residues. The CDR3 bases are TGTGCCATCAGTTTAGCCGGACAGGGGGCAAACTATGGCTACACCTTC. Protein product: CAISLAGQGANYGYTF.

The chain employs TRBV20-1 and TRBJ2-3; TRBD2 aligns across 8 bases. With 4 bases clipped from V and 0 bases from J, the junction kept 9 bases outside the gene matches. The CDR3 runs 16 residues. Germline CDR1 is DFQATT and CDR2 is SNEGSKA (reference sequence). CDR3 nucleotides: TGCAGTGCTACCACCACTAGCGGAAGAAGCACAGATACGCAGTATTTT. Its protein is CSATTTSGRSTDTQYF.